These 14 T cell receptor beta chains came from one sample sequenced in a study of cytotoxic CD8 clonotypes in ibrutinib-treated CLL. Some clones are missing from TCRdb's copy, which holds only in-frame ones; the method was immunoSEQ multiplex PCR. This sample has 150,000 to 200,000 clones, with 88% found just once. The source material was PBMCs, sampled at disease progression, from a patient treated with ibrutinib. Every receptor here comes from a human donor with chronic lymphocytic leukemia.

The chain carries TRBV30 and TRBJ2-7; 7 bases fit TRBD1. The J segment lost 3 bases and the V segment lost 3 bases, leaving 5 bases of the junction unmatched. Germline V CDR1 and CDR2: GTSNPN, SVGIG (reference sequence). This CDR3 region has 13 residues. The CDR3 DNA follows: TGTGCCTGGAGACAGGGGAACCACTACGAGCAGTACTTC. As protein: CAWRQGNHYEQYF.

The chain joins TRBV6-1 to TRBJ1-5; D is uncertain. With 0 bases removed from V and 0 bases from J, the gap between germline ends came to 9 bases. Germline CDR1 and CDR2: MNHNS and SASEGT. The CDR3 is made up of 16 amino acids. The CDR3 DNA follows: TGTGCCAGCAGTGAAGCCGGGCAGTATAGCAATCAGCCCCAGCATTTT. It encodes CASSEAGQYSNQPQHF.

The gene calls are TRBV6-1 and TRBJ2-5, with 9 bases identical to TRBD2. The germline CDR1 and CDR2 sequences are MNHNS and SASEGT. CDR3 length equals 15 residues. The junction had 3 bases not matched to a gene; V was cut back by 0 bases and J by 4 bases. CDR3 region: CASSEAAGGGETQYF. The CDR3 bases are TGTGCCAGCAGTGAAGCGGCGGGAGGGGGAGAGACCCAGTACTTC.

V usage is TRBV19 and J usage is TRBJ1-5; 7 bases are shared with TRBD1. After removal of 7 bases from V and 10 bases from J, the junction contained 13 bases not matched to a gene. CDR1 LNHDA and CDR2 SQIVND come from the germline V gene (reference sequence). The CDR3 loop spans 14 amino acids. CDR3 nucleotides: TGTGCCAGTACCCGGGACAGCCAAGGTCTTCCCCAGCATTTT. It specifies CASTRDSQGLPQHF.

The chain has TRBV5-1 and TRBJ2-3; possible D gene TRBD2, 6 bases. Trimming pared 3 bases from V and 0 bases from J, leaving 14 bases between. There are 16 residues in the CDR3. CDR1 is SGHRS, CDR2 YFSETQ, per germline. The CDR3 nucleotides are TGCGCCAGCAGCTCGGCCGGGACTTTAAGCACAGATACGCAGTATTTT. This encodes CASSSAGTLSTDTQYF. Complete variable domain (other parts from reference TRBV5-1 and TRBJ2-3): KAGVTQTPRYLIKTRGQQVTLSCSPISGHRSVSWYQQTPGQGLQFLFEYFSETQRNKGNFPGRFSGRQFSNSRSEMNVSTLELGDSALYLCASSSAGTLSTDTQYFGPGTRLTVL.

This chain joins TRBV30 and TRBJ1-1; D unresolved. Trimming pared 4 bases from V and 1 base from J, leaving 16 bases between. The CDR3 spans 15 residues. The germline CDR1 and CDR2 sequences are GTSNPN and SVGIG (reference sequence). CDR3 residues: CAWIYSGYRNTEAFF. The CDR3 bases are TGTGCCTGGATTTACAGTGGGTATAGGAACACTGAAGCTTTCTTT.

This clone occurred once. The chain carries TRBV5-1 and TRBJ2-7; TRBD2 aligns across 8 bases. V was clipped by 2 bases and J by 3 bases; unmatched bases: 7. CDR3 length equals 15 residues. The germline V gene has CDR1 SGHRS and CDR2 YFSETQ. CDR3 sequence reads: CASSFGSGSVYEQYF. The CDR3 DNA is TGCGCCAGCAGCTTCGGAAGCGGGAGTGTCTACGAGCAGTACTTC.

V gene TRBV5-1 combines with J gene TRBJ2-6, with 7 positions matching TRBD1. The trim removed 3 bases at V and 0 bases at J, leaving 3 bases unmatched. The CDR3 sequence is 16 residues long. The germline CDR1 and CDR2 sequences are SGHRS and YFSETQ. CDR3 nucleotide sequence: TGCGCCAGCAGCTGGGACAGAGCCTCTGGGGCCAACGTCCTGACTTTC. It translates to CASSWDRASGANVLTF. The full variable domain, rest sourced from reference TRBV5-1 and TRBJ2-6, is KAGVTQTPRYLIKTRGQQVTLSCSPISGHRSVSWYQQTPGQGLQFLFEYFSETQRNKGNFPGRFSGRQFSNSRSEMNVSTLELGDSALYLCASSWDRASGANVLTFGAGSRLTVL.

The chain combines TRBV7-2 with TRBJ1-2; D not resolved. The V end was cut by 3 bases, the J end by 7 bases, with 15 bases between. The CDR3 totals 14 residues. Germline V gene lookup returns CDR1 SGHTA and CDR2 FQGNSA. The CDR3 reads CASSLPGHRSGYTF. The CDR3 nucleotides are TGTGCCAGCAGCTTGCCGGGCCACCGGAGTGGCTACACCTTC.

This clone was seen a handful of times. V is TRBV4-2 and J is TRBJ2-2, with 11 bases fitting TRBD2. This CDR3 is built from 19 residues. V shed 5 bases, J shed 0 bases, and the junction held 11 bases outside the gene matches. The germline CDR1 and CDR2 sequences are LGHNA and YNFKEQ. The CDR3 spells CASSYPGLAGGSNTGELFF. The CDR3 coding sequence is TGTGCCAGCAGCTACCCGGGTCTAGCGGGGGGATCGAACACCGGGGAGCTGTTTTTT.

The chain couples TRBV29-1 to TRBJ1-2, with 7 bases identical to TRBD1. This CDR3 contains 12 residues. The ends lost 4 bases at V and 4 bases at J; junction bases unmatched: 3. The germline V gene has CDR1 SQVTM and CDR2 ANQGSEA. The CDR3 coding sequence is TGCAGCGTTGTCGGGACAGCCTATGGCTACACCTTC. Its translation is CSVVGTAYGYTF.

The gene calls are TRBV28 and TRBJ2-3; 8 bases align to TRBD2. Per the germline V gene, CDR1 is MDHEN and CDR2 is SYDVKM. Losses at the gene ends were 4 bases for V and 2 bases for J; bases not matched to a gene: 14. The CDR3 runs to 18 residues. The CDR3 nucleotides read TGTGCCAGCAGTTCAGTCTTCGAGACTAGCGCGTCCACAGATACGCAGTATTTT. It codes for CASSSVFETSASTDTQYF.

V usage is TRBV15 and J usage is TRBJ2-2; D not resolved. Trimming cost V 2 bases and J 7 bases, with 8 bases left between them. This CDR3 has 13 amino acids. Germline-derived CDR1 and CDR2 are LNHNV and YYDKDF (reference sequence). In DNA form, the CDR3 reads TGTGCCACCAGCAGAATAGACGGCGGGGAGCTGTTTTTT. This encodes CATSRIDGGELFF. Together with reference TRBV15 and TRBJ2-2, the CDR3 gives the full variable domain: DAMVIQNPRYQVTQFGKPVTLSCSQTLNHNVMYWYQQKSSQAPKLLFHYYDKDFNNEADTPDNFQSRRPNTSFCFLDIRSPGLGDTAMYLCATSRIDGGELFFGEGSRLTVL.

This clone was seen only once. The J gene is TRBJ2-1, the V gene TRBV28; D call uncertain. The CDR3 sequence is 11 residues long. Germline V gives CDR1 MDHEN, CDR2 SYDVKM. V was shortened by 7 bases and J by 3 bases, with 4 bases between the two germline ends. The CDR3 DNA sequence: TGTGCCAGCAAGGGCTACAATGAGCAGTTCTTC. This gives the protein CASKGYNEQFF.